The rows below give T cell receptor beta chains drawn from one sample of a study of shared clonotypes between healthy human individuals. Data came from immunoSEQ multiplex PCR; TCRdb stores just in-frame clones and leaves some out. The data show under 150,000 clones, around 66% seen once. Sequenced material: memory CD8+ T cells sorted from blood. The source is a woman aged 30 to 39 in good health. Each CDR3 is given with its conserved first and last residue. A D gene is named only where the DNA matches it firmly. Some rows have no size entry. The others give once, few or many, or a class for an expanded clone.

D gene,V gene,J gene,clone size,CDR3 DNA,CDR3 protein
-,TRBV9,TRBJ2-7,-,TGTGCCAGCAGCGCCCATGACGGAAACTACGAGCAGTACTTC,CASSAHDGNYEQYF
TRBD1,TRBV27,TRBJ1-1,-,TGTGCCAGCAGTGAGGCGGGGGACAGGGCGAACACTGAAGCTTTCTTT,CASSEAGDRANTEAFF
-,TRBV15,TRBJ1-5,-,TGTGCCACCAGCAGTCTAATCGGCAGAAATCAGCCCCAGCATTTT,CATSSLIGRNQPQHF
TRBD2,TRBV5-1,TRBJ2-7,-,TGCGCCAGCAGCGTGACTAGCGCCCTAAGCCTCTACGAGCAGTACTTC,CASSVTSALSLYEQYF
-,TRBV6-1,TRBJ2-7,-,TGTGCCAGCAGTGAAACCCCGGAGGGGCGGGAGCAGTACTTC,CASSETPEGREQYF
TRBD2,TRBV7-7,TRBJ2-5,-,TGTGCCAGCAGCTTCACGGGACTACCACAAGAGACCCAGTACTTC,CASSFTGLPQETQYF
-,TRBV27,TRBJ1-2,few,TGTGCCAGCAGTTTAGGACGGATGGGTGGCTACACCTTC,CASSLGRMGGYTF
-,TRBV20-1,TRBJ2-5,-,TGCAGTGCGAGATATAGAGGGACCCAGTACTTC,CSARYRGTQYF
-,TRBV5-4,TRBJ2-5,-,TGTGCCAGCAGCTTAACAGGGCGGGAGCAGTACTTC,CASSLTGREQYF
-,TRBV30,TRBJ2-6,many,TGTGCCTACCAGGAGTCGGGAGGGGCCAACGTCCTGACTTTC,CAYQESGGANVLTF
-,TRBV28,TRBJ2-2,few,TGTGCCAGCAGTTTAAGGGCGAACACCGGGGAGCTGTTTTTT,CASSLRANTGELFF
-,TRBV25-1,TRBJ2-1,-,TGTGCCAGCAGTGAAGAGGACGGTTACAATGAGCAGTTCTTC,CASSEEDGYNEQFF
-,TRBV7-8,TRBJ2-7,many,TGTGCCAGCAGCTTACTAGGGGTCGGTTACGAGCAGTACTTC,CASSLLGVGYEQYF
-,TRBV5-1,TRBJ2-7,-,TGCGCCAGCATGAACAACCTAGGGAGCGGCGAGCAGTACTTC,CASMNNLGSGEQYF
-,TRBV6-6,TRBJ1-5,few,TGTGCCAGCAGTTACCTGGGTTTGGGGCCCCAGCATTTT,CASSYLGLGPQHF
TRBD2,TRBV2,TRBJ2-7,-,TGTGCCAGCAGTGAGTCGTTTAGAGCTAGCGGGAGCTCCTACGAGCAGTACTTC,CASSESFRASGSSYEQYF
-,TRBV4-2,TRBJ2-2,many,TGTGCCAGCAGCCAAGGGCTTTGGGACTTCAGTACGAACACCGGGGAGCTGTTTTTT,CASSQGLWDFSTNTGELFF
-,TRBV2,TRBJ2-7,few,TGTGCCAGCAGTGTGGGGACCCTCTACGAGCAGTACTTC,CASSVGTLYEQYF
-,TRBV29-1,TRBJ2-5,-,TGCAGCGTTGTCCGTGTAGGTGAGGAGACCCAGTACTTC,CSVVRVGEETQYF
-,TRBV7-8,TRBJ2-7,-,TGTGCCAGCAGCTTAAGGCCGGACGGCGAGCAGTACTTC,CASSLRPDGEQYF
-,TRBV28,TRBJ2-7,-,TGTGCCAGCAGCCCCGGGACTCCGACCTCGCGCGAGCAGTACTTC,CASSPGTPTSREQYF
-,TRBV15,TRBJ1-6,many,TGTGCCACCAGCACCTCGAGGGGGGAGTCTTCACCCCTCCACTTT,CATSTSRGESSPLHF
TRBD1,TRBV7-9,TRBJ1-4,-,TGTGCCAGCAGCCTCAGACAGGGGGCAGGAGAAAAACTGTTTTTT,CASSLRQGAGEKLFF
-,TRBV2,TRBJ2-3,-,TGTGCCAGCAGCTCACCCCTCGGGACGCAGTATTTT,CASSSPLGTQYF
-,TRBV27,TRBJ2-7,-,TGTGCCAGCAGTTTACTCAGAAGCCACGAGCAGTACTTC,CASSLLRSHEQYF
TRBD2,TRBV6-1,TRBJ2-7,few,TGTGCCAGCAGTGAAGAACTAGCGGGAGCCTACGAGCAGTACTTC,CASSEELAGAYEQYF
-,TRBV9,TRBJ1-1,-,TGTGCCAGCAGCGCGACAGTCAACACTGAAGCTTTCTTT,CASSATVNTEAFF
-,TRBV5-6,TRBJ2-3,many,TGTGCCAGCAGCTTGAACCAGGGCGTAACAGATACGCAGTATTTT,CASSLNQGVTDTQYF
-,TRBV28,TRBJ1-4,few,TGTGCCAGCAAGACGAGGGCTGCAACTAATGAAAAACTGTTTTTT,CASKTRAATNEKLFF
-,TRBV5-4,TRBJ2-1,-,TGTGCCAGTGCGGGGCGCGATGAGCAGTTCTTC,CASAGRDEQFF
-,TRBV5-1,TRBJ2-3,-,TGCGCCAGCAGCTTCAGGCAGGGCGCCCCAGATACGCAGTATTTT,CASSFRQGAPDTQYF
TRBD2,TRBV7-9,TRBJ2-1,many,TGTGCCAGCAGCCACGGGACTAGCGGGAGGGCATGGCCCTACAATGAGCAGTTCTTC,CASSHGTSGRAWPYNEQFF
-,TRBV6-6,TRBJ2-7,-,TGTGCCAGCAGTTACTCCTTAGCGTCCCCCTACGAGCAGTACTTC,CASSYSLASPYEQYF
-,TRBV4-2,TRBJ1-5,many,TGTGCCAGCAGCCAAGATTGGGGGGAACAAAATCAGCCCCAGCATTTT,CASSQDWGEQNQPQHF
-,TRBV9,TRBJ2-1,-,TGTGCCAGCAGCGCTGACGGGATACCCTACAATGAGCAGTTCTTC,CASSADGIPYNEQFF
-,TRBV4-1,TRBJ1-5,-,TGCGCCAGCAGCCAAGATCTGTTGAGGGCAATTCAGCCCCAGCATTTT,CASSQDLLRAIQPQHF
-,TRBV28,TRBJ1-5,-,TGTGCCAGCAGGGATTACCATCAGCCCCAGCATTTT,CASRDYHQPQHF
TRBD2,TRBV30,TRBJ2-1,once,TGTGCCTGGACAGACCGACTAGCTTCCATGCGGGAGCAGTTCTTC,CAWTDRLASMREQFF
TRBD2,TRBV2,TRBJ2-5,-,TGTGCCAGCAGTCGGGTTGTAGCGGGAGAACAGACCCAGTACTTC,CASSRVVAGEQTQYF
-,TRBV7-6,TRBJ1-2,-,TGTGCCAGCAGCTTATCGAACAACTATGGCTACACCTTC,CASSLSNNYGYTF
-,TRBV28,TRBJ1-2,-,TGTGCCAGCAGTTCCCCAGGGCGTACTGATGGCTACACCTTC,CASSSPGRTDGYTF
-,TRBV11-2,TRBJ2-7,-,TGTGCCAGCAGCCACGGACTGACCTACGAGCAGTACTTC,CASSHGLTYEQYF